Listed below are T cell receptor beta chains from one sample, sequenced in a study of read filtering for tumor transcriptome and immune sequencing. MiXCR, applied by TCRdb to the reads, yields one record per CDR3 protein. The sample includes over 50,000 distinct CDR3 sequences, roughly a fifth seen only once; the top ten take over 11%. The sequenced sample was a population of CD138-negative cells sorted from bone marrow. The origin of the receptors is a donor over 35 with multiple myeloma. Both conserved end residues are part of each CDR3. Fields, in order: V gene, clone size, J gene, CDR3 protein. Expanded clones are given a class, and other clones once, few, many or no size at all.

V: TRBV20-1
size: many
J: TRBJ1-1
CDR3: CSAREWGEAEAFF

V: TRBV20-1
size: many
J: TRBJ2-3
CDR3: CSAMGVAGGNTDTQYF

V: TRBV2
size: many
J: TRBJ2-5
CDR3: CASSLYSGRQETQYF

V: TRBV5-4
size: .
J: TRBJ2-7
CDR3: CASRGAGGVGEQYF

V: TRBV6-5
size: once
J: TRBJ1-2
CDR3: CTLGPGLSF

V: TRBV5-1
size: many
J: TRBJ2-1
CDR3: CASSGQDSYNEQFF

V: TRBV4-1
size: many
J: TRBJ2-7
CDR3: CASSPSGTGIYEQYF

V: TRBV19
size: few
J: TRBJ2-2
CDR3: CASPDGAGELFF

V: TRBV20-1
size: many
J: TRBJ2-1
CDR3: CSAPEKTGWDAEQFF

V: TRBV20-1
size: few
J: TRBJ2-5
CDR3: CSALLSSRMETQYF

V: TRBV28
size: many
J: TRBJ1-1
CDR3: CASTGGTEAFF

V: TRBV2
size: many
J: TRBJ1-6
CDR3: CASGAGSTSPLHF

V: TRBV5-4
size: many
J: TRBJ1-4
CDR3: CASSADGTVNEKLFF

V: TRBV15
size: few
J: TRBJ2-5
CDR3: CATSREGRGETQYF

V: TRBV5-4
size: many
J: TRBJ2-2
CDR3: CASSLGRTRNTGELFF

V: TRBV5-1
size: many
J: TRBJ2-7
CDR3: CASSSDWSGDSYEQYF

V: TRBV7-2
size: many
J: TRBJ2-2
CDR3: CASSPSGRVEGELFF

V: TRBV5-1
size: few
J: TRBJ1-1
CDR3: CASSVTVQTEAFF

V: TRBV10-3
size: many
J: TRBJ1-2
CDR3: CAITGQDGYTF

V: TRBV20-1
size: .
J: TRBJ1-5
CDR3: CSARDGGNSNQPQHF

V: TRBV7-3
size: few
J: TRBJ2-3
CDR3: CASSDGSLGRDTQYF

V: TRBV3-1
size: many
J: TRBJ2-1
CDR3: CASSQATRVHFF